The 5 T cell receptor beta chains given below trace back to one sample, sequenced in a study of cytomegalovirus exposure and HLA in healthy donors. The primer mix had 60 Vbeta and 13 Jbeta primers. Data came from immunoSEQ multiplex PCR; TCRdb stores just in-frame clones and leaves some out. The table records 90,000 to 100,000 clones, 80% of them present only once. The source material was PBMCs. These receptors were obtained from a man younger than 35 in good health and CMV-seronegative.

The genes are TRBV4-2 and TRBJ1-1; a possible D gene is TRBD1 (5 bases). V was trimmed by 4 bases and J by 3 bases, leaving 24 bases between them. The CDR3 has 18 residues. Germline V lookup: CDR1 LGHNA, CDR2 YNFKEQ. The CDR3: CASSPRGTGLDMDTEAFF. For the CDR3, the DNA is TGTGCCAGCAGCCCAAGGGGCACTGGGTTAGATATGGACACTGAAGCTTTCTTT.

This clone was picked up one time. The V gene is TRBV5-5, the J gene TRBJ1-1; 12 bases agree with TRBD1. The germline V gene has CDR1 SGHKS and CDR2 YYEKEE (reference sequence). With V trimmed by 0 bases and J by 7 bases, 16 bases remained unmatched. CDR3 length: 19 amino acids. The DNA for the CDR3 is TGTGCCAGCAGCTTGGTCGGGTCAGGGACAGGGGGCTTTTATGGTGAAGCTTTCTTT. Protein sequence: CASSLVGSGTGGFYGEAFF.

The CDR3 region is CASSRSGSSTDTQYF. DNA for the CDR3: TGTGCCAGCAGCCGAAGCGGATCTAGCACAGATACGCAGTATTTT. The chain carries TRBV9 and TRBJ2-3, with D perhaps TRBD2 (5 bases). V was trimmed by 4 bases and J by 0 bases, leaving 12 bases between them. The CDR3 totals 15 residues. Germline V gene sequence: CDR1 SGDLS, CDR2 YYNGEE.

The chain couples TRBV4-1 to TRBJ2-7; D might be TRBD2 (6 bases). CDR1 and CDR2 from the germline V gene are MGHRA and YSYEKL. The germline V and J ends were trimmed by 1 base and 3 bases, with 13 bases remaining between them. This CDR3 is built from 15 residues. CDR3 sequence (DNA): TGCGCCAGCAGCCAAGTTCTCGGAGGGGACTACGAGCAGTACTTC. This sequence encodes CASSQVLGGDYEQYF.

In this sample, this clone turned up once. The genes are TRBV12-5 and TRBJ2-3, with 8 nucleotides matching TRBD2. The CDR3 spans 16 residues. In germline, CDR1 is LGHNT, CDR2 FRNRAP. After removal of 4 bases from V and 2 bases from J, the junction contained 8 bases not matched to a gene. The chain's CDR3 is CASGYWSGGDTDTQYF. CDR3 in DNA: TGTGCTAGTGGTTACTGGAGCGGGGGAGACACAGATACGCAGTATTTT.